Following are 30 T cell receptor beta chains from one sample sequenced in a study of blood T cell repertoires in COVID-19. Assay: immunoSEQ multiplex PCR; the TCRdb copy retains only in-frame clones and omits some. This repertoire shows 300,000 to 350,000 clones, 70% to 90% found once; its top ten account for 4% to 5.5%. Sequenced material: PBMCs or T cells enriched from blood (not recorded which). These TCRs come from a woman aged 40 to 50 with acute COVID-19.

V usage is TRBV11-2 and J usage is TRBJ1-6; TRBD1 is a possible D gene (6 bases). The V end was cut by 0 bases, the J end by 9 bases, with 9 bases between. The length of the CDR3 is 14 residues. Germline lookup yields CDR1 SGHAT and CDR2 FQNNGV. The CDR3 loop is CASSLEGASSPLHF. The CDR3 coding sequence is TGTGCCAGCAGCTTAGAGGGGGCCAGTTCACCCCTCCACTTT.

The chain uses TRBV25-1 and TRBJ1-1; D gene uncertain. Germline CDR1 and CDR2: MGHDK and SYGVNS. CDR3 size: 13 residues. Trimming left V 5 bases short and J 4 bases short, with 11 bases between. The CDR3 sequence is CASSSLTSTEAFF. CDR3 sequence (DNA): TGTGCCAGCAGTTCCTTAACAAGCACTGAAGCTTTCTTT.

V usage is TRBV5-4 and J usage is TRBJ1-1; tentative D call: TRBD1 (5 bases). The CDR3 loop spans 16 amino acids. From germline, CDR1 is SGHNT and CDR2 YYREEE (reference sequence). The germline V and J ends were trimmed by 3 bases and 0 bases, with 15 bases remaining between them. This CDR3 is CASSSDGGTMNTEAFF. In DNA, the CDR3 is TGTGCCAGCAGCTCGGATGGGGGGACCATGAACACTGAAGCTTTCTTT.

The chain has TRBV12-3 or TRBV12-4 and TRBJ1-4; maybe TRBD1 (5 bases). This CDR3 comprises 12 residues. The V end was cut by 5 bases, the J end by 8 bases, with 9 bases between. The CDR3 DNA is TGTGCCAGCAGTGGCAGGGAAGAAAAACTGTTTTTT. Translated, it gives CASSGREEKLFF.

The gene calls are TRBV6-1 and TRBJ1-5; 7 bases fit TRBD1. Trimming cost V 1 base and J 5 bases; bases outside gene matches: 14. The length of the CDR3 is 18 residues. Germline V gene lookup returns CDR1 MNHNS and CDR2 SASEGT. CDR3 nucleotides: TGTGCCAGCAGTGAAGGCAAGACAGGGAAGGGCTTCTATCAGCCCCAGCATTTT. Amino acid sequence: CASSEGKTGKGFYQPQHF.

This clone has just a few counts. The chain employs TRBV5-1 and TRBJ2-5; the match to TRBD2 covers 8 bases. J lost 7 bases, V lost 4 bases, and 6 bases had no gene match. Looked up from germline, CDR1 is SGHRS and CDR2 is YFSETQ. The CDR3 has 13 residues. CDR3 DNA: TGCGCCAGCAGCGAGCGGGAGCTTGCGACCCAGTACTTC. It translates to CASSERELATQYF. The full variable domain, in which reference TRBV5-1 and TRBJ2-5 provide the parts outside the CDR3, is KAGVTQTPRYLIKTRGQQVTLSCSPISGHRSVSWYQQTPGQGLQFLFEYFSETQRNKGNFPGRFSGRQFSNSRSEMNVSTLELGDSALYLCASSERELATQYFGPGTRLLVL.

The gene calls are TRBV25-1 and TRBJ1-3, with D unclear. V was clipped by 5 bases and J by 3 bases, with 11 bases between them. CDR3 length: 14 residues. The germline V gene has CDR1 MGHDK and CDR2 SYGVNS. The CDR3 DNA is TGTGCCAGCAGTCGCCGGGAGGTTGGAAACACCATATATTTT. Its translation is CASSRREVGNTIYF.

Concerning this clone itself: Within the sample, other DNA sequences also encode this same CDR3. V and J are TRBV7-2 and TRBJ2-3; 8 nucleotides agree with TRBD2. Per germline, CDR1 SGHTA and CDR2 FQGNSA. V lost 1 base, J lost 4 bases, and 7 bases stayed unmatched. The CDR3 consists of 16 residues. CDR3 amino acids: CASSLVGGGSADTQYF. CDR3 bases: TGTGCCAGCAGCTTAGTAGGCGGGGGGAGCGCAGATACGCAGTATTTT.

This chain links TRBV2 with TRBJ1-1; D gene unclear. The CDR3 runs 15 residues. Trimming cost V 5 bases and J 1 base, with 14 bases left between them. Germline V gene data show CDR1 as SNHLY and CDR2 as FYNNEI. The CDR3 DNA sequence: TGTGCCAGCAGTCCCAACGGGAGGACGAACACTGAAGCTTTCTTT. It specifies CASSPNGRTNTEAFF.

The V and J genes are TRBV7-9 and TRBJ1-5, with a weak D call TRBD1 (6 bases). V lost 5 bases and J lost 6, with 17 bases in between. Germline V CDR1 and CDR2: SEHNR, FQNEAQ (reference sequence). The CDR3 runs 15 residues. CDR3 nucleotide sequence: TGTGCCAGCAGCCTCGGGGGGGGCATCGGTCAGCCCCAGCATTTT. Translated, it gives CASSLGGGIGQPQHF. The full variable domain, its missing parts supplied by reference TRBV7-9 and TRBJ1-5, is DTGVSQNPRHKITKRGQNVTFRCDPISEHNRLYWYRQTLGQGPEFLTYFQNEAQLEKSRLLSDRFSAERPKGSFSTLEIQRTEQGDSAMYLCASSLGGGIGQPQHFGDGTRLSIL.

The chain combines TRBV27 with TRBJ2-7; D perhaps matches TRBD2 (6 bases). The V end was cut by 7 bases, the J end by 1 base, with 11 bases between. This CDR3 is built from 13 residues. Germline CDR1 is MNHEY and CDR2 is SMNVEV (reference sequence). This chain's CDR3 is CASNSRGSYEQYF. The CDR3 DNA reads as TGTGCCAGCAACTCTCGGGGGTCCTACGAGCAGTACTTC.

The CDR3 protein is CASSPGGQETQYF. CDR3 DNA: TGTGCCAGCAGCCCAGGGGGGCAAGAGACCCAGTACTTC. V is TRBV7-2 and J is TRBJ2-5; possibly TRBD1 for D (7 bases). Germline CDR1 and CDR2: SGHTA and FQGNSA. V shed 5 bases and J shed 2 bases, with 9 bases lying between them. CDR3 length: 13 residues.

The gene calls are TRBV7-6 and TRBJ2-2; TRBD1 agrees at 9 bases. Unmatched junction bases numbered 10, after V lost 5 bases and J lost 3 bases. CDR3 length: 17 residues. Germline V gives CDR1 SGHVS, CDR2 FNYEAQ. CDR3 bases: TGTGCCAGCAGCCCAGAAACAGGGGGCGGTTACACCGGGGAGCTGTTTTTT. Amino acids: CASSPETGGGYTGELFF.

The chain employs TRBV6-5 and TRBJ2-7; 8 nucleotides align to TRBD2. CDR1 is MNHEY and CDR2 is SVGAGI in the germline V gene. The V segment lost 2 bases and the J segment 4 bases; nucleotides outside the gene matches: 10. This CDR3 has 16 residues. CDR3: CASSYRKSGSGYEQYF. The DNA for the CDR3 is TGTGCCAGCAGTTACCGAAAAAGCGGGAGCGGGTACGAGCAGTACTTC.

The chain has TRBV6-2 or TRBV6-3 and TRBJ1-1; TRBD1 aligns across 7 bases. The germline gives CDR1 MNHEY, CDR2 SVGEGT. V was pared by 5 bases and J by 10 bases, with 10 bases of the junction left unmatched. The CDR3 runs 13 residues. The CDR3 region has the DNA TGTGCCAGCAGTGAGGGGGACAGCTTGGTAGCTTTCTTT. Translation: CASSEGDSLVAFF.

This rearrangement joins TRBV28 to TRBJ1-2; tentatively, D is TRBD1 (5 bases). The CDR3 length is 14 residues. The V gene's germline CDR1 is MDHEN and CDR2 SYDVKM. Trimming shortened V by 7 bases and J by 4 bases, and 16 bases separated the two germline ends. DNA for the CDR3: TGTGCCAGCACGCAAGTTGGGGCCGGCTATGGCTACACCTTC. It yields the protein CASTQVGAGYGYTF.

This clone was observed a handful of times. The J gene is TRBJ2-7, the V gene TRBV7-2; D gene ambiguous. Deletions cut 3 bases from V and 3 bases from J, with 12 bases between. The germline CDR1 and CDR2 sequences are SGHTA and FQGNSA. This CDR3 has 14 residues. CDR3 nucleotide sequence: TGTGCCAGCAGCTTCCTTAGGCACAGCTACGAGCAGTACTTC. The encoded protein is CASSFLRHSYEQYF.

The J gene is TRBJ1-2, the V gene TRBV5-6, with TRBD1 identical over 12 bases. V shed 1 base and J 6 bases; nucleotides not matched to a gene: 7. The germline V gene encodes CDR1 SGHDT and CDR2 YYEEEE. CDR3 length equals 16 residues. As DNA, the CDR3 is TGTGCCAGCAGCTTGCAGTGGGACAGGGGGCCGGATGGCTACACCTTC. This gives the protein CASSLQWDRGPDGYTF.

In its sample, this clone was seen once. The chain recombines TRBV7-2 with TRBJ1-6; D unclear. V was clipped by 5 bases and J by 3 bases, with 8 bases between them. The CDR3 contains 14 residues. Germline V gives CDR1 SGHTA, CDR2 FQGNSA. The CDR3, as DNA: TGTGCCAGCAGCGAACAGAACTATAATTCACCCCTCCACTTT. Translation gives CASSEQNYNSPLHF. The complete variable domain, with remaining parts taken from reference TRBV7-2 and TRBJ1-6, reads GAGVSQSPSNKVTEKGKDVELRCDPISGHTALYWYRQSLGQGLEFLIYFQGNSAPDKSGLPSDRFSAERTGGSVSTLTIQRTQQEDSAVYLCASSEQNYNSPLHFGNGTRLTVT.

This clone showed up just a few times. The rearrangement joins TRBV4-1 to TRBJ1-2, with TRBD1 matching 9 bases. Germline V gene lookup returns CDR1 MGHRA and CDR2 YSYEKL. The CDR3 has 15 residues. The ends lost 1 base at V and 3 bases at J; junction bases unmatched: 3. This chain's CDR3 is CASSQGDRAYYGYTF. CDR3 bases: TGCGCCAGCAGCCAAGGGGACAGGGCTTACTATGGCTACACCTTC.

The rearrangement joins TRBV4-1 to TRBJ2-7; 8 bases match TRBD2. Looked up from germline, CDR1 is MGHRA and CDR2 is YSYEKL. The CDR3 is 14 residues long. Germline trimming cut 6 bases from V and 3 bases from J; bases unmatched to any gene: 7. Here the CDR3 reads CASSYGLANYEQYF. CDR3 nucleotide sequence: TGCGCCAGCAGTTACGGACTAGCCAACTACGAGCAGTACTTC.

This clone was detected a few times. The genes are TRBV2 and TRBJ2-4; 8 bases match TRBD2. The ends lost 7 bases at V and 8 bases at J; junction bases unmatched: 13. Germline V gene sequence: CDR1 SNHLY, CDR2 FYNNEI. CDR3 length: 15 residues. CDR3 DNA sequence: TGTGCCAGCACCTCGGGGGGGCTAGCCAAGGACATTCAGTACTTC. Translated, it gives CASTSGGLAKDIQYF.

The CDR3 region is CASRPPGGLSTEAFF. The CDR3 region has the DNA TGCGCCAGCAGACCTCCGGGGGGGTTGAGCACTGAAGCTTTCTTT. The chain couples TRBV5-1 to TRBJ1-1; perhaps TRBD1 as D (5 bases). The CDR3 sequence is 15 residues long. Germline CDR1 SGHRS, CDR2 YFSETQ. V lost 5 bases and J lost 4, with 18 bases in between.

V is TRBV5-1 and J is TRBJ2-2; TRBD1 matches 11 bases. The junction had 2 bases not matched to a gene; V was cut back by 2 bases and J by 5 bases. CDR3 length: 15 residues. Germline loops: CDR1 SGHRS, CDR2 YFSETQ. In nucleotides, the CDR3 is TGCGCCAGCAGCTTAGGGGACAGGGGGACCGGGGAGCTGTTTTTT. This codes for CASSLGDRGTGELFF.

The rearrangement joins TRBV5-1 to TRBJ1-1; TRBD1 is a possible D gene (5 bases). Trimming left V 4 bases short and J 10 bases short, with 14 bases between. CDR1 SGHRS and CDR2 YFSETQ come from the germline V gene. The CDR3 extends over 12 amino acids. CDR3 sequence reads: CASSPGGPRAFF. As DNA, the CDR3 is TGCGCCAGCAGCCCCGGGGGACCACGAGCTTTCTTT.

The chain carries TRBV7-8 and TRBJ2-5; the D gene is possibly TRBD2 (5 bases). The CDR3 loop spans 15 amino acids. V lost 2 bases to trimming and J lost 1 base, with 11 bases between them. The germline CDR1 and CDR2 sequences are SGHVS and FQNEAQ. The CDR3 coding sequence is TGTGCCAGCAGCTTAATGGGCGGAGGCCAAGAGACCCAGTACTTC. It codes for CASSLMGGGQETQYF. Together with reference TRBV7-8 and TRBJ2-5, the CDR3 gives the full variable domain: GAGVSQSPRYKVAKRGQDVALRCDPISGHVSLFWYQQALGQGPEFLTYFQNEAQLDKSGLPSDRFFAERPEGSVSTLKIQRTQQEDSAVYLCASSLMGGGQETQYFGPGTRLLVL.

The rearrangement joins TRBV7-2 to TRBJ2-7; D gene ambiguous. V lost 6 bases and J 2 bases, leaving 8 bases between the germline ends. The CDR3 is made up of 12 amino acids. CDR1 and CDR2 from the germline V gene are SGHTA and FQGNSA. The CDR3 sequence is CASSFIPYEQYF. CDR3 nucleotide sequence: TGTGCCAGCAGTTTCATTCCCTACGAGCAGTACTTC. The full variable domain, in which reference TRBV7-2 and TRBJ2-7 provide the parts outside the CDR3, is GAGVSQSPSNKVTEKGKDVELRCDPISGHTALYWYRQSLGQGLEFLIYFQGNSAPDKSGLPSDRFSAERTGGSVSTLTIQRTQQEDSAVYLCASSFIPYEQYFGPGTRLTVT.

This rearrangement joins TRBV7-9 to TRBJ2-7; D is unresolved. Germline-derived CDR1 and CDR2 are SEHNR and FQNEAQ (reference sequence). The CDR3 consists of 18 residues. V shed 1 base and J shed 0 bases, with 19 bases lying between them. This CDR3 reads CASSLVQYIIQNSYEQYF. The CDR3 DNA follows: TGTGCCAGCAGCTTAGTCCAGTACATTATTCAGAACTCCTACGAGCAGTACTTC.

The chain combines TRBV9 with TRBJ2-1; the D is unclear. Trimming cost V 9 bases and J 7 bases, with 20 bases left between them. The CDR3 has 14 amino acids. In germline, CDR1 is SGDLS, CDR2 YYNGEE. The CDR3 is CATAREPSFNEQFF. CDR3 in DNA: TGTGCCACCGCCCGAGAACCATCTTTTAATGAGCAGTTCTTC.

Only one count was recorded for this clone. The V call is TRBV5-1, the J call TRBJ1-2, with D perhaps TRBD1 (6 bases). Germline CDR1 is SGHRS and CDR2 is YFSETQ. Trimming took 0 bases from V and 4 from J, leaving 10 bases between them. This CDR3 spans 14 amino acids. CDR3 sequence reads: CASSLERGGYGYTF. The CDR3 DNA reads TGCGCCAGCAGCTTGGAGAGGGGGGGCTATGGCTACACCTTC. The full variable domain, rest sourced from reference TRBV5-1 and TRBJ1-2, is KAGVTQTPRYLIKTRGQQVTLSCSPISGHRSVSWYQQTPGQGLQFLFEYFSETQRNKGNFPGRFSGRQFSNSRSEMNVSTLELGDSALYLCASSLERGGYGYTFGSGTRLTVV.